A selection of T cell receptor beta chains follows, all from one sample in a study of cytomegalovirus exposure and HLA in healthy donors. TCRdb's table, derived via immunoSEQ multiplex PCR, lists solely in-frame clones and lacks some. The table includes about 160,000 clones, 68% detected once. Material: PBMCs. These receptors originate from a man in his fifties in good health and CMV-seronegative. Both conserved end residues are part of each CDR3. The D gene is left open where the match is weak. Expanded clones get a size class; other rows say once, few or many, or leave the size out.

clone_size,v_call,d_call,j_call,cdr3_aa,cdr3_nt
NA,TRBV9,TRBD2,TRBJ2-1,CASTEGRLAAYNEQFF,TGTGCCAGCACCGAGGGGAGGCTAGCGGCCTACAATGAGCAGTTCTTC
NA,TRBV6-5,TRBD1,TRBJ2-3,CASSSPDRAQGTQYF,TGTGCCAGCAGTTCCCCGGACAGGGCGCAAGGTACGCAGTATTTT
few,TRBV18,NA,TRBJ1-5,CASSPVEGVSNQPQHF,TGTGCCAGCTCACCAGTCGAAGGGGTTAGCAATCAGCCCCAGCATTTT
NA,TRBV5-1,TRBD1,TRBJ2-7,CASSLIGGGYEQYF,TGCGCCAGCAGCTTGATAGGGGGCGGGTACGAGCAGTACTTC
few,TRBV18,NA,TRBJ1-2,CASSLQGNGYTF,TGTGCCAGCTCACTACAGGGAAATGGCTACACCTTC
few,TRBV7-3,NA,TRBJ1-3,CASSLNPSGNTIYF,TGTGCCAGCAGCTTAAATCCTTCTGGAAACACCATATATTTT
few,TRBV5-8,TRBD1,TRBJ1-5,CASSNDGRQGLSNQPQHF,TGTGCCAGCAGCAACGACGGAAGACAGGGGTTAAGCAATCAGCCCCAGCATTTT
NA,TRBV10-3,NA,TRBJ1-2,CAIRGLPNYGYTF,TGTGCCATCAGGGGGCTCCCTAACTATGGCTACACCTTC
NA,TRBV25-1,NA,TRBJ2-5,CASSLSGQAYQETQYF,TGTGCCAGCAGTTTATCTGGGCAGGCGTACCAAGAGACCCAGTACTTC
NA,TRBV11-2,TRBD1,TRBJ1-2,CASSFDRAPYPYGYTF,TGTGCCAGCAGCTTCGACAGGGCTCCCTACCCCTATGGCTACACCTTC
few,TRBV7-2,NA,TRBJ2-7,CARRYYYEQYF,TGTGCCAGGAGATACTACTACGAGCAGTACTTC
NA,TRBV28,TRBD1,TRBJ1-4,CASSIPGQATNEKLFF,TGTGCCAGCAGTATCCCCGGACAGGCAACTAATGAAAAACTGTTTTTT
NA,TRBV11-2,NA,TRBJ2-5,CASSLVTAAVGETQYF,TGTGCCAGCAGCTTAGTGACAGCCGCCGTAGGGGAGACCCAGTACTTC
NA,TRBV25-1,TRBD1,TRBJ2-5,CASCPGGRLETQYF,TGTGCCAGCTGTCCAGGGGGCAGACTGGAGACCCAGTACTTC
NA,TRBV5-1,NA,TRBJ1-1,CASSFTDTFEAFF,TGCGCCAGCAGCTTTACAGACACTTTTGAAGCTTTCTTT
NA,TRBV18,TRBD1,TRBJ1-5,CASSSDRNQPQHF,TGTGCCAGCTCTTCGGACAGGAATCAGCCCCAGCATTTT
NA,TRBV4-3,NA,TRBJ1-6,CASSQDPGRGGNSPLHF,TGCGCCAGCAGCCAAGACCCGGGGAGGGGCGGTAATTCACCCCTCCACTTT
once,TRBV7-9,TRBD2,TRBJ2-3,CASSRWTSGPTDTQYF,TGTGCCAGCAGCCGTTGGACTAGCGGCCCCACAGATACGCAGTATTTT
NA,TRBV27,NA,TRBJ1-4,CASSVQARVNEKLFF,TGTGCCAGCAGTGTACAGGCGCGAGTTAATGAAAAACTGTTTTTT
once,TRBV10-1,TRBD1,TRBJ1-1,CASRPGTGGMNTEAFF,TGCGCCAGCAGGCCCGGGACAGGGGGGATGAACACTGAAGCTTTCTTT
NA,TRBV6-1,NA,TRBJ2-1,CASSVLFNEQFF,TGTGCCAGCAGTGTTTTATTCAATGAGCAGTTCTTC
NA,TRBV5-1,NA,TRBJ2-1,CASSLQTTNNEQFF,TGCGCCAGCAGCTTGCAAACGACAAACAATGAGCAGTTCTTC
few,TRBV21-1,NA,TRBJ2-1,CASSKGTSWEQFF,TGTGCCAGCAGCAAGGGGACTAGTTGGGAGCAGTTCTTC
NA,TRBV2,TRBD2,TRBJ2-1,CASSFAGDRNEQFF,TGTGCCAGCAGCTTTGCGGGGGACCGCAATGAGCAGTTCTTC
NA,TRBV29-1,NA,TRBJ2-7,CSVGSSYEQYF,TGCAGCGTCGGGAGCTCCTACGAGCAGTACTTC